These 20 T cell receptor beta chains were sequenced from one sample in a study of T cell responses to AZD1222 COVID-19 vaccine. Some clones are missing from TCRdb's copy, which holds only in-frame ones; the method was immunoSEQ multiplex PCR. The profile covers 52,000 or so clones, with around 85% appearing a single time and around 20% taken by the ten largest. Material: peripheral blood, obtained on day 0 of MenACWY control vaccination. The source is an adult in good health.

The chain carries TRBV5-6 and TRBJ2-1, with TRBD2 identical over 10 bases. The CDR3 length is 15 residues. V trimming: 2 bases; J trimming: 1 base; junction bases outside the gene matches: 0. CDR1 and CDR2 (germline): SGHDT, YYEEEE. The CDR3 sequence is CASSLLAGSYNEQFF. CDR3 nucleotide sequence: TGTGCCAGCAGCTTACTAGCGGGGTCCTACAATGAGCAGTTCTTC.

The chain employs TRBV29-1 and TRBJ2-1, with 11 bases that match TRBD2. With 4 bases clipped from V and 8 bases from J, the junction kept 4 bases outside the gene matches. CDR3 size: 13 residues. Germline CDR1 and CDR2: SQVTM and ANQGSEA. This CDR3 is CSVVAGGADEQFF. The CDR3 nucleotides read TGCAGCGTTGTAGCGGGAGGGGCGGATGAGCAGTTCTTC.

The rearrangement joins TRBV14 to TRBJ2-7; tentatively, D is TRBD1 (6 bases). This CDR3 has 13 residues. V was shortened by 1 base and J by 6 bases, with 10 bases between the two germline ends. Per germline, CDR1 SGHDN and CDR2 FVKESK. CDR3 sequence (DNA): TGTGCCAGCAGCCAAGTTCCACAGGGCGAGCAGTACTTC. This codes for CASSQVPQGEQYF. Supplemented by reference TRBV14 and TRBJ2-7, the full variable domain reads EAGVTQFPSHSVIEKGQTVTLRCDPISGHDNLYWYRRVMGKEIKFLLHFVKESKQDESGMPNNRFLAERTGGTYSTLKVQPAELEDSGVYFCASSQVPQGEQYFGPGTRLTVT.

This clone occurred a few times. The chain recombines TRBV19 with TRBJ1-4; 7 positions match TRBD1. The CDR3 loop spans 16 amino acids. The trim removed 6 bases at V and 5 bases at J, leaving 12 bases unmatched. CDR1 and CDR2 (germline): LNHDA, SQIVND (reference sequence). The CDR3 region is CASRVGQAKRNEKLFF. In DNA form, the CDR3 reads TGTGCCAGTAGGGTCGGACAGGCTAAACGGAATGAAAAACTGTTTTTT.

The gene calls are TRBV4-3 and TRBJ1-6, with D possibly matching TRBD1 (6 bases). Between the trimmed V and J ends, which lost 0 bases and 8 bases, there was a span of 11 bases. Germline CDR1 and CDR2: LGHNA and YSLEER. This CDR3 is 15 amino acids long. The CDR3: CASSQEWGPYSPLHF. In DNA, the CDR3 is TGCGCCAGCAGCCAAGAATGGGGGCCCTATTCACCCCTCCACTTT.

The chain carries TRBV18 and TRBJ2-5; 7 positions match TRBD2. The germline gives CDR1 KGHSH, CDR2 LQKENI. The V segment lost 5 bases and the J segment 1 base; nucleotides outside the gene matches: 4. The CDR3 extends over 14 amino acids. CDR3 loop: CASSSRTSQETQYF. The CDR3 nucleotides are TGTGCCAGCTCATCGCGGACTAGCCAAGAGACCCAGTACTTC.

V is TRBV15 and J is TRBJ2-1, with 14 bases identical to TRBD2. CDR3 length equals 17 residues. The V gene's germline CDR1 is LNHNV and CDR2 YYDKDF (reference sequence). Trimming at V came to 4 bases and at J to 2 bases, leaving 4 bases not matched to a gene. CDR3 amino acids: CATSIGLAGGPYNEQFF. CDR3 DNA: TGTGCCACCAGCATTGGACTAGCGGGAGGCCCCTACAATGAGCAGTTCTTC.

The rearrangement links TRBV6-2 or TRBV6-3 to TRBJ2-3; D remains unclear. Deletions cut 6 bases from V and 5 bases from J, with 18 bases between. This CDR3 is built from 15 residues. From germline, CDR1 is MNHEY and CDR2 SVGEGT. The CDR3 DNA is TGTGCCAGCAGCCCCCTAGGGATCCCACAAGATACGCAGTATTTT. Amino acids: CASSPLGIPQDTQYF.

CDR3: CASSQGLAGANEQFF. The CDR3 DNA reads TGTGCCAGCAGCCAAGGACTAGCGGGAGCCAATGAGCAGTTCTTC. This chain joins TRBV3-1 (or the pseudogene TRBV3-2) and TRBJ2-1; TRBD2 aligns across 12 bases. The V segment lost 1 base and the J segment 6 bases; nucleotides outside the gene matches: 1. The CDR3 has 15 amino acids. Germline CDR1 is LGHDT and CDR2 is YNNKEL (reference sequence).

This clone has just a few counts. The CDR3 DNA follows: TGCGCCAGCAGCCAAGAAGGTTGGGAGGGGCAGTATTTT. Translating gives CASSQEGWEGQYF. V and J are TRBV4-3 and TRBJ2-3, with 7 bases aligning to TRBD2. This CDR3 spans 13 amino acids. Germline-derived CDR1 and CDR2 are LGHNA and YSLEER. Trimming removed 0 bases from V and 11 bases from J; junction bases left unmatched: 5.

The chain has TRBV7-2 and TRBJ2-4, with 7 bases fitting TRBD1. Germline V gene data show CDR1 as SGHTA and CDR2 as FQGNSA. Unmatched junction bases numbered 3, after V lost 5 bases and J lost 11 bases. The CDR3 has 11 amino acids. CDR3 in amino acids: CASSTGQVQYF. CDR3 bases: TGTGCCAGCAGCACAGGACAGGTTCAGTACTTC.

CDR3 DNA: TGTGCCAGCAGTTTCCGGCAGAACAATGAGCAGTTCTTC. Protein: CASSFRQNNEQFF. The chain has TRBV27 and TRBJ2-1, with D uncertain. CDR1 MNHEY and CDR2 SMNVEV come from the germline V gene (reference sequence). Trimming cost V 3 bases and J 5 bases, with 8 bases left between them. The length of the CDR3 is 13 residues.

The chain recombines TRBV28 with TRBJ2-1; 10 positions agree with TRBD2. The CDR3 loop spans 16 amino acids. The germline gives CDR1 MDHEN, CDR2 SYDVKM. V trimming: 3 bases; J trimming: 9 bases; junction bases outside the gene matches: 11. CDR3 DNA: TGTGCCAGCAGTTTGACACTAGCGGGGTCGGACGGTGAGCAGTTCTTC. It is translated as CASSLTLAGSDGEQFF.

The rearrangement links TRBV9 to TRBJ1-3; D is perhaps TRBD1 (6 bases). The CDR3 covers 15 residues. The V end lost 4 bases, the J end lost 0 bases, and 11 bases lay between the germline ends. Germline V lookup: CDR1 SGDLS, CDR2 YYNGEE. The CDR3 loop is CASSIQGNSGNTIYF. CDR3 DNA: TGTGCCAGCAGCATACAGGGAAACTCTGGAAACACCATATATTTT.

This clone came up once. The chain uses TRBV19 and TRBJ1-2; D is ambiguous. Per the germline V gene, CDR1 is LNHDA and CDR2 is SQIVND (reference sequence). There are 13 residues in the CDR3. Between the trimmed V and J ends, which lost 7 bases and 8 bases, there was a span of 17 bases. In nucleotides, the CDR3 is TGTGCCAGTAATAGGCTGGAAGAAGTGGGCTACACCTTC. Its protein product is CASNRLEEVGYTF.

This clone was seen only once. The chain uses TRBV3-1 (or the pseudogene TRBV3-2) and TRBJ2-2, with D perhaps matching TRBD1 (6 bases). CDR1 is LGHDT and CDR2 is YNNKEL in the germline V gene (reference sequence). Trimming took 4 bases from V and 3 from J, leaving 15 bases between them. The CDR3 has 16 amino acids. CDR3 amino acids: CASSPSMDSHTGELFF. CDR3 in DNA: TGTGCCAGCAGCCCCTCTATGGACAGTCACACCGGGGAGCTGTTTTTT.

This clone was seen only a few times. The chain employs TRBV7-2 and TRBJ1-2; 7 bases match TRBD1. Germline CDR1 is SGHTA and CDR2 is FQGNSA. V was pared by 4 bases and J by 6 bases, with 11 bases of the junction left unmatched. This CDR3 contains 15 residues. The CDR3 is CASSSSTGQTHGYTF. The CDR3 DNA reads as TGTGCCAGCAGCTCCTCGACAGGGCAGACTCATGGCTACACCTTC.

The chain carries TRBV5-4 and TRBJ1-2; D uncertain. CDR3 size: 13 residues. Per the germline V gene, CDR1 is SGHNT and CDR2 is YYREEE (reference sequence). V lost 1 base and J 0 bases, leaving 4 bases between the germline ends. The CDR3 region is CASSLTANYGYTF. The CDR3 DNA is TGTGCCAGCAGCTTGACAGCTAACTATGGCTACACCTTC.

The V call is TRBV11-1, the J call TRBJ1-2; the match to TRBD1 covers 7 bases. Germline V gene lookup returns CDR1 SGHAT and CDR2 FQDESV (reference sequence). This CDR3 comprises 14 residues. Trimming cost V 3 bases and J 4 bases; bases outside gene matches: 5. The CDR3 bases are TGTGCCAGCAGCTTGGGACAGCGTTCCTATGGCTACACCTTC. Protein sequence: CASSLGQRSYGYTF.

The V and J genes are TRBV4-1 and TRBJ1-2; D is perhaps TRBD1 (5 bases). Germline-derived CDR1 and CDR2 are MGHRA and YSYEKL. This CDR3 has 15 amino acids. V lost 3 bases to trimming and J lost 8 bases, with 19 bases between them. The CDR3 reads CASSQGPVGAWGYTF. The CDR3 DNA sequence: TGCGCCAGCAGCCAGGGTCCAGTAGGGGCTTGGGGCTACACCTTC.